These 28 T cell receptor beta chains came from one sample sequenced in a study of blood T cell repertoires in COVID-19. Clones were sequenced by immunoSEQ multiplex PCR, and TCRdb holds only the in-frame ones, with some missing. This repertoire shows roughly 60,000 clones, roughly 84% found once; its top ten account for 4.5% to 7%. The source material was peripheral blood. The receptors were gathered from a woman aged 55-69 years with acute or convalescent COVID-19.

The V and J genes are TRBV29-1 and TRBJ2-5, with TRBD2 as a possible D gene (6 bases). Trimming pared 5 bases from V and 7 bases from J, leaving 17 bases between. This CDR3 comprises 13 residues. In germline, CDR1 is SQVTM, CDR2 ANQGSEA. CDR3 region: CSVPLLGGGTQYF. Here the CDR3 DNA reads TGCAGCGTTCCACTGCTGGGGGGAGGGACCCAGTACTTC. Full variable domain (missing parts from reference TRBV29-1 and TRBJ2-5): SAVISQKPSRDICQRGTSLTIQCQVDSQVTMMFWYRQQPGQSLTLIATANQGSEATYESGFVIDKFPISRPNLTFSTLTVSNMSPEDSSIYLCSVPLLGGGTQYFGPGTRLLVL.

V usage is TRBV5-4 and J usage is TRBJ1-2, with D maybe TRBD1 (6 bases). Deletions cut 0 bases from V and 5 bases from J, with 14 bases between. This CDR3 is built from 15 residues. Germline CDR1 is SGHNT and CDR2 is YYREEE (reference sequence). The CDR3: CASSLATGQKYGYTF. The DNA of the CDR3 is TGTGCCAGCAGCTTGGCCACAGGACAGAAATATGGCTACACCTTC.

The V and J genes are TRBV19 and TRBJ1-1; no firm D call. The CDR3 is 14 residues long. The germline gives CDR1 LNHDA, CDR2 SQIVND (reference sequence). The V end was cut by 3 bases, the J end by 5 bases, with 13 bases between. The CDR3 DNA reads as TGTGCCAGTAGTATCGTCGGGTCGGGGACTGAAGCTTTCTTT. Amino acids: CASSIVGSGTEAFF.

CDR3 nucleotide sequence: TGTGCCAGCAGCTTAGGGGCTAGCGGCCCCCGCACAGATACGCAGTATTTT. Translating gives CASSLGASGPRTDTQYF. The V call is TRBV7-3, the J call TRBJ2-3; 7 bases match TRBD2. Germline lookup yields CDR1 SGHTA and CDR2 FQGTGA. The CDR3 runs to 17 residues. With V trimmed by 2 bases and J by 1 base, 9 bases remained unmatched.

This clone was seen a single time. The CDR3 is CARSPRDNPTHSNQPQHF. CDR3 nucleotide sequence: TGTGCCAGAAGCCCCCGGGACAACCCGACTCATAGCAATCAGCCCCAGCATTTT. The chain links TRBV5-3 to TRBJ1-5; weak D call: TRBD1 (6 bases). TRBV5-3 is assigned to the ORF class and has an uncertain function. V lost 4 bases and J 0 bases, leaving 20 bases between the germline ends. This CDR3 spans 18 amino acids.

This clone was detected only a few times. The chain links TRBV6-5 to TRBJ1-1; TRBD1 matches at 7 bases. CDR1 is MNHEY, CDR2 SVGAGI, per germline. This CDR3 comprises 14 residues. Trimming removed 2 bases from V and 7 bases from J; junction bases left unmatched: 7. The CDR3: CASSYQRGQGEAFF. CDR3 bases: TGTGCCAGCAGTTACCAAAGGGGGCAGGGTGAAGCTTTCTTT.

The V gene is TRBV12-5, the J gene TRBJ2-1; TRBD2 might be the D (6 bases). Trimming stripped 3 bases from V and 2 bases from J, with 14 bases between. Looked up from germline, CDR1 is LGHNT and CDR2 is FRNRAP. This CDR3 is built from 16 residues. CDR3 sequence reads: CASGFPTRRAYNEQFF. CDR3 nucleotides: TGTGCTAGTGGTTTCCCGACTAGAAGGGCCTACAATGAGCAGTTCTTC.

The chain couples TRBV6-5 to TRBJ2-5; D is possibly TRBD2 (6 bases). CDR3 length: 14 amino acids. Germline V CDR1 and CDR2: MNHEY, SVGAGI. Trimming shortened V by 6 bases and J by 4 bases, and 15 bases separated the two germline ends. In DNA form, the CDR3 reads TGTGCCAGCAGCCCCATGGGACTTAGAGAGACCCAGTACTTC. Residues: CASSPMGLRETQYF.

The chain employs TRBV18 and TRBJ2-6; D gene unclear. V lost 2 bases to trimming and J lost 2 bases, with 13 bases between them. Germline V CDR1 and CDR2: KGHSH, LQKENI. This CDR3 region has 17 residues. The CDR3 DNA is TGTGCCAGCTCACCAAATGAGAAAGGAGCTGGGGCCAACGTCCTGACTTTC. Protein sequence: CASSPNEKGAGANVLTF.

The J gene is TRBJ2-3, the V gene TRBV19; 7 positions match TRBD2. The CDR3 has 16 residues. Germline V CDR1 and CDR2: LNHDA, SQIVND (reference sequence). Unmatched junction bases numbered 11, after V lost 2 bases and J lost 6 bases. The DNA for the CDR3 is TGTGCCAGTAGTATAAACGGGGAGGGCCCGGGGGATACGCAGTATTTT. It codes for CASSINGEGPGDTQYF.

V usage is TRBV10-2 and J usage is TRBJ1-1; 11 bases agree with TRBD1. CDR1 and CDR2 from the germline V gene are WSHSY and SAAADI. The CDR3 runs 14 residues. Trimming at V came to 5 bases and at J to 4 bases, leaving 3 bases not matched to a gene. The CDR3 loop is CASSRDRGGTEAFF. In nucleotides, the CDR3 is TGCGCCAGCAGTCGGGACAGGGGGGGCACTGAAGCTTTCTTT.

The chain links TRBV19 to TRBJ2-2, with a possible D match to TRBD2 (5 bases). Germline V gene data show CDR1 as LNHDA and CDR2 as SQIVND (reference sequence). V was shortened by 7 bases and J by 4 bases, with 10 bases between the two germline ends. The CDR3 is 13 amino acids. The CDR3 sequence: CASKWGVTGELFF. The CDR3 bases are TGTGCCAGTAAATGGGGAGTCACCGGGGAGCTGTTTTTT.

V usage is TRBV29-1 and J usage is TRBJ2-3; 8 nucleotides align to TRBD1. Germline loops: CDR1 SQVTM, CDR2 ANQGSEA. The junction had 10 bases not matched to a gene; V was cut back by 3 bases and J by 2 bases. The CDR3 length is 16 residues. The CDR3 DNA follows: TGCAGCGTTGACACGGGACAGGACTTTCCCACAGATACGCAGTATTTT. Translating it yields CSVDTGQDFPTDTQYF.

The gene calls are TRBV7-9 and TRBJ1-2, with 9 positions matching TRBD1. With 3 bases clipped from V and 4 bases from J, the junction kept 6 bases outside the gene matches. CDR3 length: 15 residues. Germline lookup yields CDR1 SEHNR and CDR2 FQNEAQ (reference sequence). CDR3 nucleotides: TGTGCCAGCAGCTTGGGGACAGGGCCTTTCTATGGCTACACCTTC. Translation gives CASSLGTGPFYGYTF.

The chain recombines TRBV3-1 (or the pseudogene TRBV3-2) with TRBJ2-7; 7 positions match TRBD1. The CDR3 runs 13 residues. Trimming took 0 bases from V and 12 from J; bases not matched to a gene: 8. CDR1 and CDR2 from the germline V gene are LGHDT and YNNKEL (reference sequence). The CDR3 nucleotides are TGTGCCAGCAGCCAAGAGAAGGGGGCCGGCAGGTACTTC. Residues: CASSQEKGAGRYF.

This chain uses TRBV2 with TRBJ2-7, with a possible D match to TRBD1 (6 bases). Trimming left V 6 bases short and J 3 bases short, with 9 bases between. This CDR3 comprises 12 residues. Germline CDR1 is SNHLY and CDR2 is FYNNEI. The CDR3 DNA reads as TGTGCCAGCAGGGACAGAGGCTACGAGCAGTACTTC. Encoded protein: CASRDRGYEQYF.

The chain uses TRBV6-5 and TRBJ2-3; tentative D call: TRBD1 (6 bases). This CDR3 contains 15 residues. With 6 bases removed from V and 4 bases from J, the gap between germline ends came to 17 bases. CDR1 and CDR2 (germline): MNHEY, SVGAGI. DNA of the CDR3: TGTGCCAGCAGACGGATCCGGGACACGTCAGATACGCAGTATTTT. It encodes CASRRIRDTSDTQYF.

The chain couples TRBV9 to TRBJ2-3; 7 bases fit TRBD2. Germline V gene sequence: CDR1 SGDLS, CDR2 YYNGEE. The CDR3 runs 16 residues. After removal of 1 base from V and 0 bases from J, the junction contained 5 bases not matched to a gene. The CDR3 DNA sequence: TGTGCCAGCAGCGTACAAGCGGGGTCTAGCACAGATACGCAGTATTTT. Amino acids: CASSVQAGSSTDTQYF.

The rearrangement links TRBV6-2 or TRBV6-3 to TRBJ2-3, with TRBD2 matching 10 bases. Germline assignment: CDR1 MNHEY and CDR2 SVGEGT. V trimming: 3 bases; J trimming: 0 bases; junction bases outside the gene matches: 12. The CDR3 covers 19 residues. This CDR3 reads CASSYDRLAGALSTDTQYF. Here the CDR3 DNA reads TGTGCCAGCAGTTATGATCGGCTAGCGGGGGCTTTAAGCACAGATACGCAGTATTTT.

The V and J genes are TRBV20-1 and TRBJ2-7; 10 positions match TRBD2. Per germline, CDR1 DFQATT and CDR2 SNEGSKA (reference sequence). The length of the CDR3 is 16 residues. After removal of 3 bases from V and 6 bases from J, the junction contained 14 bases not matched to a gene. The CDR3 here is CSASKTAGTSVSEQYF. The CDR3 DNA reads TGCAGTGCTAGTAAAACTGCCGGGACTAGCGTCTCCGAGCAGTACTTC.

This rearrangement joins TRBV3-1 (or the pseudogene TRBV3-2) to TRBJ1-2, with TRBD1 matching 8 bases. With 7 bases clipped from V and 4 bases from J, the junction kept 8 bases outside the gene matches. CDR3 length equals 14 residues. Germline assignment: CDR1 LGHDT and CDR2 YNNKEL (reference sequence). In nucleotides, the CDR3 is TGTGCCAGCACCCGTTTCGGACAGGGCTATGGCTACACCTTC. It is translated as CASTRFGQGYGYTF.

The chain is built from TRBV5-1 and TRBJ2-2; a possible D gene is TRBD2 (5 bases). The CDR3 loop spans 13 amino acids. Germline V lookup: CDR1 SGHRS, CDR2 YFSETQ. V was clipped by 4 bases and J by 1 base, with 5 bases between them. CDR3: CASSRENTGELFF. CDR3 DNA sequence: TGCGCCAGCAGCCGGGAGAACACCGGGGAGCTGTTTTTT.

This rearrangement joins TRBV6-6 to TRBJ1-2, with D unclear. With 6 bases removed from V and 4 bases from J, the gap between germline ends came to 15 bases. Germline lookup yields CDR1 MNHNY and CDR2 SVGAGI (reference sequence). The CDR3 sequence is 14 residues long. CDR3 amino acids: CASRPRAEVYGYTF. CDR3 bases: TGTGCCAGCAGACCCCGAGCGGAAGTCTATGGCTACACCTTC.

The rearrangement uses TRBV7-6 and TRBJ1-4; D is perhaps TRBD1 (5 bases). V lost 5 bases, J lost 2 bases, and 15 bases lay in between. Germline CDR1 is SGHVS and CDR2 is FNYEAQ. The CDR3 sequence is 16 residues long. CDR3 loop: CASSLGKGNTNEKLFF. The CDR3 nucleotides are TGTGCCAGCAGCCTGGGGAAGGGGAATACTAATGAAAAACTGTTTTTT.

V gene TRBV6-1 combines with J gene TRBJ2-2; a possible D gene is TRBD1 (6 bases). Trimming took off 7 bases at V and 6 bases at J, with 15 bases between the two ends. Germline V lookup: CDR1 MNHNS, CDR2 SASEGT. This CDR3 spans 14 amino acids. Here the CDR3 DNA reads TGTGCCAGCACCCCAGGGACACGCGCCGGGGAGCTGTTTTTT. The encoded protein is CASTPGTRAGELFF.

This chain joins TRBV4-2 and TRBJ2-5, with 7 bases identical to TRBD1. Trimming took 0 bases from V and 5 from J; bases not matched to a gene: 12. Germline V gives CDR1 LGHNA, CDR2 YNFKEQ. The CDR3 has 17 residues. In DNA, the CDR3 is TGTGCCAGCAGCCAAGACTTGGCGGCAGGGGGTTTTGAGACCCAGTACTTC. Encoded protein: CASSQDLAAGGFETQYF.

The chain combines TRBV6-5 with TRBJ1-2, with a weak D call TRBD1 (6 bases). Deletions cut 2 bases from V and 5 bases from J, with 18 bases between. Germline CDR1 reads MNHEY; CDR2 reads SVGAGI. The CDR3 has 16 residues. CDR3 nucleotides: TGTGCCAGCAGTTACGGAACTTCGACAGGAACGTATGGCTACACCTTC. Its translation: CASSYGTSTGTYGYTF.

The chain has TRBV14 and TRBJ1-6; no clear D gene. Trimming cost V 4 bases and J 5 bases, with 9 bases left between them. The germline V gene encodes CDR1 SGHDN and CDR2 FVKESK. This CDR3 is built from 14 residues. The CDR3 region has the DNA TGTGCCAGCAGCCTCTATACGGATAATTCACCCCTCCACTTT. This sequence encodes CASSLYTDNSPLHF.